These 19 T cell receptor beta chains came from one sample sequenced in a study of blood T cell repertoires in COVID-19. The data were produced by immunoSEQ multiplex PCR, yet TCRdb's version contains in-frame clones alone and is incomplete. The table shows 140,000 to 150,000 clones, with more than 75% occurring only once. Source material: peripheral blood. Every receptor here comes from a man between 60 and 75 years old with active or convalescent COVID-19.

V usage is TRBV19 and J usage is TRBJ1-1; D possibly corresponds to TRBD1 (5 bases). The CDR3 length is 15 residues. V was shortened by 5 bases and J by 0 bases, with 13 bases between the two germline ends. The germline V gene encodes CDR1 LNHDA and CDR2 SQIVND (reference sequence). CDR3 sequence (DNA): TGTGCCAGTAGTCCGTTAGGGACTCTGAACACTGAAGCTTTCTTT. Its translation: CASSPLGTLNTEAFF.

This CDR3 reads CSVVGEGGYTF. In DNA, the CDR3 is TGCAGCGTTGTAGGGGAAGGCGGCTACACCTTC. The chain recombines TRBV29-1 with TRBJ1-2; D may be TRBD1 (5 bases). With 4 bases removed from V and 8 bases from J, the gap between germline ends came to 11 bases. The germline V gene has CDR1 SQVTM and CDR2 ANQGSEA. This CDR3 has 11 residues.

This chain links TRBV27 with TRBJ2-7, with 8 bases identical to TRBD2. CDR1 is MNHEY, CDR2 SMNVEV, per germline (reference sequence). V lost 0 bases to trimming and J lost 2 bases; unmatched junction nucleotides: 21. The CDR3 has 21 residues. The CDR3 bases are TGTGCCAGCAGTTTATCACAGCAATATGGTAGCGGGACCCGACGCGCCTACGAGCAGTACTTC. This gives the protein CASSLSQQYGSGTRRAYEQYF.

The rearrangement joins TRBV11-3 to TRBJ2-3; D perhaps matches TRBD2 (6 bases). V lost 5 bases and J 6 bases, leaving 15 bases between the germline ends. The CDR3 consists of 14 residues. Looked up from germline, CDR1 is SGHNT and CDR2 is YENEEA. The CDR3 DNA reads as TGTGCCAGCAGCGGGGACGGGAGAACCGATACGCAGTATTTT. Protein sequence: CASSGDGRTDTQYF.

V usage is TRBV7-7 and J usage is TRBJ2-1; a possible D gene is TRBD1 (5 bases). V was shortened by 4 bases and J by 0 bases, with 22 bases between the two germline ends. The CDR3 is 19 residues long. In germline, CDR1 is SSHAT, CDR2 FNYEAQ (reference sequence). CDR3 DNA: TGTGCCAGCAGCTCCCGGACACAAGAGAAGGAATCCTCCTACAATGAGCAGTTCTTC. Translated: CASSSRTQEKESSYNEQFF.

CDR3 region: CASSPPGRVNTEAFF. The CDR3 nucleotides read TGTGCCAGCAGCCCCCCTGGCAGGGTGAACACTGAAGCTTTCTTT. This chain joins TRBV3-1 (or the pseudogene TRBV3-2) and TRBJ1-1; TRBD1 is a possible D gene (5 bases). Germline V lookup: CDR1 LGHDT, CDR2 YNNKEL (reference sequence). This CDR3 contains 15 residues. Trimming removed 4 bases from V and 0 bases from J, with 12 bases in between.

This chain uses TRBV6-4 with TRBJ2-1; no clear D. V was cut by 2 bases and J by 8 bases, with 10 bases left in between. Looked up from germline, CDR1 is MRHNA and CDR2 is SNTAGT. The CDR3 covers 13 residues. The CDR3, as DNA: TGTGCCAGCAGTGACCCCCTTAGTGATGAGCAGTTCTTC. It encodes CASSDPLSDEQFF.

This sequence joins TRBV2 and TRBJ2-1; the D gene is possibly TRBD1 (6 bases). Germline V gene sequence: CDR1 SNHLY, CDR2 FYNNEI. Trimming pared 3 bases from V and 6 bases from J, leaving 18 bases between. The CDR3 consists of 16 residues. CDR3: CASSDSHRVNRNEQFF. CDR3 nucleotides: TGTGCCAGCAGTGACTCCCACAGGGTCAATCGCAATGAGCAGTTCTTC.

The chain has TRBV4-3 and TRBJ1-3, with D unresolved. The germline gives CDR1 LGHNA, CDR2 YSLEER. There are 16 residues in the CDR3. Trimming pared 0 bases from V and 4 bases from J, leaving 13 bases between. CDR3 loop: CASSQDPSGGGNTIYF. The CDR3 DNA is TGCGCCAGCAGCCAAGATCCCTCGGGCGGGGGAAACACCATATATTTT.

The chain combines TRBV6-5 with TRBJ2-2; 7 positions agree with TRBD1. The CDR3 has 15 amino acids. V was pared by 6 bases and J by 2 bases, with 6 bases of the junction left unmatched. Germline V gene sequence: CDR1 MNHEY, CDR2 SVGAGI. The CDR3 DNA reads TGTGCCAGCAGAACCGGGACAGCCAACACCGGGGAGCTGTTTTTT. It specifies CASRTGTANTGELFF.

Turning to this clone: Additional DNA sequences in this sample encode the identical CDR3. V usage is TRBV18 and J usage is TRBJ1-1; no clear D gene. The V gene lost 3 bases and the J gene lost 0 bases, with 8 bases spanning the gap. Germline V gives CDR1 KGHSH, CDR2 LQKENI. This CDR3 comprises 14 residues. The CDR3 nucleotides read TGTGCCAGCTCACCGGGAGGAATGAACACTGAAGCTTTCTTT. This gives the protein CASSPGGMNTEAFF. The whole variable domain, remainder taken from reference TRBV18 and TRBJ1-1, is NAGVMQNPRHLVRRRGQEARLRCSPMKGHSHVYWYRQLPEEGLKFMVYLQKENIIDESGMPKERFSAEFPKEGPSILRIQQVVRGDSAAYFCASSPGGMNTEAFFGQGTRLTVV.

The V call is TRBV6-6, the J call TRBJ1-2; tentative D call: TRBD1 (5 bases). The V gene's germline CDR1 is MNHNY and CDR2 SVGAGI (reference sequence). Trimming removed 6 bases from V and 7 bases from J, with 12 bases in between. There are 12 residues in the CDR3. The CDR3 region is CASSIRVSGYTF. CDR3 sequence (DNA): TGTGCCAGCAGCATCAGGGTTTCTGGCTACACCTTC.

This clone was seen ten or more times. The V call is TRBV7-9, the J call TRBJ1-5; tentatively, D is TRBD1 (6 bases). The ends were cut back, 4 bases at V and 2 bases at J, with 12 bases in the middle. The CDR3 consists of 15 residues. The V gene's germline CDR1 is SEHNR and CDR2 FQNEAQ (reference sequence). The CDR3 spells CASSSRAGGNQPQHF. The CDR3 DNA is TGTGCCAGCAGCTCTAGAGCAGGGGGCAATCAGCCCCAGCATTTT.

The CDR3, as DNA: TGTGCCAGCAGCTCCGTCGGCACAGATACGCAGTATTTT. Protein: CASSSVGTDTQYF. The V and J genes are TRBV13 and TRBJ2-3; no definite D call. The CDR3 covers 13 residues. Trimming took 4 bases from V and 1 from J, leaving 6 bases between them. Germline lookup yields CDR1 PRHDT and CDR2 FYEKMQ (reference sequence).

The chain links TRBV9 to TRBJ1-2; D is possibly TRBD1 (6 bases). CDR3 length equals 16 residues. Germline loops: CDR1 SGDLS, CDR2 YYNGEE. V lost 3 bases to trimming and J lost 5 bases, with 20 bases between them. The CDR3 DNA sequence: TGTGCCAGCAGCGCGTCCGAACAGGGAAAGTCATATGGCTACACCTTC. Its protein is CASSASEQGKSYGYTF.

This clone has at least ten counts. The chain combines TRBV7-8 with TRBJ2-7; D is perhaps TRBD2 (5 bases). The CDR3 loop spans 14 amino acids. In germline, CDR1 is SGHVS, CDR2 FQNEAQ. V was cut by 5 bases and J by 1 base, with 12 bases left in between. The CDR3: CASSLEGGSYEQYF. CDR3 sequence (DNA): TGTGCCAGCAGCCTCGAGGGCGGATCCTACGAGCAGTACTTC.

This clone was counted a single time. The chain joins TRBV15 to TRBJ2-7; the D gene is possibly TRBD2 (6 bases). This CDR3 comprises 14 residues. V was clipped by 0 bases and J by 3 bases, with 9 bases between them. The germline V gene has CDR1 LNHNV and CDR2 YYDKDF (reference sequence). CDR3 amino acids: CATSRDKEGYEQYF. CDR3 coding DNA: TGTGCCACCAGCAGAGATAAGGAGGGCTACGAGCAGTACTTC.

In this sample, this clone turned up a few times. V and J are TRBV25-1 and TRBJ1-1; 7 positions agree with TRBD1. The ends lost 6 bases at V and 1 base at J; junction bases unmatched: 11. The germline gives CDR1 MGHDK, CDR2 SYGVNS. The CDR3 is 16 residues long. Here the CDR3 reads CASSVLTGVGNTEAFF. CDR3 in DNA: TGTGCCAGCAGCGTACTTACAGGGGTGGGGAACACTGAAGCTTTCTTT.

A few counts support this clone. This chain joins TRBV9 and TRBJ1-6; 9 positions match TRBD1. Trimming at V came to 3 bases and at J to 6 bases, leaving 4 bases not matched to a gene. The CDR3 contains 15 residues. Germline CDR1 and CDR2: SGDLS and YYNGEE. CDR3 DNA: TGTGCCAGCAGCGCCCGGACAGGGGTTAATTCACCCCTCCACTTT. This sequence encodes CASSARTGVNSPLHF. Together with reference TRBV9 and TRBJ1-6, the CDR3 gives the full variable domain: DSGVTQTPKHLITATGQRVTLRCSPRSGDLSVYWYQQSLDQGLQFLIQYYNGEERAKGNILERFSAQQFPDLHSELNLSSLELGDSALYFCASSARTGVNSPLHFGNGTRLTVT.